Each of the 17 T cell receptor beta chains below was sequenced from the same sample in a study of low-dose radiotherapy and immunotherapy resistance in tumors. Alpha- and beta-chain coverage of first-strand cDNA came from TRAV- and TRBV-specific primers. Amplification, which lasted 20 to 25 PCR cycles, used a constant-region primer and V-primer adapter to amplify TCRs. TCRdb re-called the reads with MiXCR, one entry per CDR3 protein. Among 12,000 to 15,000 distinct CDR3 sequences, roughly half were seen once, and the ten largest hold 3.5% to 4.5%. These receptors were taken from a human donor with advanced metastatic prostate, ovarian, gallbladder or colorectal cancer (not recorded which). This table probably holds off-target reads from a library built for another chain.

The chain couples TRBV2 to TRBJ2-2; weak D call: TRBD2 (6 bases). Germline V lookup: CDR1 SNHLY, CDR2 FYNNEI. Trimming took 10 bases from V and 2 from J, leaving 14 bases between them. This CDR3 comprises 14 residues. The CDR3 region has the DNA TGTGCCACCCAGCTAGCGACAAACACCGGGGAGCTGTTTTTT. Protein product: CATQLATNTGELFF.

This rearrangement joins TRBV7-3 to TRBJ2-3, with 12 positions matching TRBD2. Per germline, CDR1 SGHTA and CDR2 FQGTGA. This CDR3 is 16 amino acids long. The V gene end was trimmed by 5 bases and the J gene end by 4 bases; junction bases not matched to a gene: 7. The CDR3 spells CASSPRLAGAPDTQYF. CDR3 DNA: TGTGCCAGCAGCCCCCGACTAGCGGGAGCTCCAGATACGCAGTATTTT.

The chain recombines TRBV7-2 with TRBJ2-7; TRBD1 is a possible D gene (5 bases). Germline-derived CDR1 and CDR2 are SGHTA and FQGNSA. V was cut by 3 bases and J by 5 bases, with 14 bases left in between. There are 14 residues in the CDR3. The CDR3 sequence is CASSFVGLGDEQYF. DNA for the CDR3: TGTGCCAGCAGCTTCGTAGGTCTAGGGGACGAGCAGTACTTC.

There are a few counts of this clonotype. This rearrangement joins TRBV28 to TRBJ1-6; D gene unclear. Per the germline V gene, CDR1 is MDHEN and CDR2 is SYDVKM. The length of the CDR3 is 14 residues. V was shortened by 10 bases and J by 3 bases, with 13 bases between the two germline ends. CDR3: CATLDTDYNSPLHF. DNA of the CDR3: TGTGCCACCCTGGATACAGACTATAATTCACCCCTCCACTTT.

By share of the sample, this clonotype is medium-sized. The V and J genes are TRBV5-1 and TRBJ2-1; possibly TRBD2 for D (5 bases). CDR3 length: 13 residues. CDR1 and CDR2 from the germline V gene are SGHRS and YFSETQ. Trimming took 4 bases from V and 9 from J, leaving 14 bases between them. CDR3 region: CASSDLDSGEQFF. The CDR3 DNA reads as TGCGCCAGCAGCGACCTGGACTCCGGTGAGCAGTTCTTC.

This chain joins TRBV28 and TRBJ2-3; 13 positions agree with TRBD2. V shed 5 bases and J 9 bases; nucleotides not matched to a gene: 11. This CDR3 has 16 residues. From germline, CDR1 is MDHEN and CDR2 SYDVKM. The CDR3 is CASSTITSGRGSTQYF. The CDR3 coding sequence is TGTGCCAGCAGTACGATTACTAGCGGGAGGGGGAGCACGCAGTATTTT. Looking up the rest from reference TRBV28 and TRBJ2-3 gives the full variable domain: DVKVTQSSRYLVKRTGEKVFLECVQDMDHENMFWYRQDPGLGLRLIYFSYDVKMKEKGDIPEGYSVSREKKERFSLILESASTNQTSMYLCASSTITSGRGSTQYFGPGTRLTVL.

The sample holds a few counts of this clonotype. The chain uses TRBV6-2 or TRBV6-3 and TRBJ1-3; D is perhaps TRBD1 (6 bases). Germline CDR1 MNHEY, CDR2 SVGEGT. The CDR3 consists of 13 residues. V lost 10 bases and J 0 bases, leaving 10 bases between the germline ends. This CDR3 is CATGQHSGNTIYF. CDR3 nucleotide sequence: TGTGCCACTGGACAGCACTCTGGAAACACCATATATTTT.

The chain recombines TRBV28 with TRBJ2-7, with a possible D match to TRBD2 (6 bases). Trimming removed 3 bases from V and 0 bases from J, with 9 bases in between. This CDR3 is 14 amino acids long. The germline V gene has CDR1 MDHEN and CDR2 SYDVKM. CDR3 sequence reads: CASSFYGSSYEQYF. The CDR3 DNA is TGTGCCAGCAGTTTTTACGGGAGCTCCTACGAGCAGTACTTC.

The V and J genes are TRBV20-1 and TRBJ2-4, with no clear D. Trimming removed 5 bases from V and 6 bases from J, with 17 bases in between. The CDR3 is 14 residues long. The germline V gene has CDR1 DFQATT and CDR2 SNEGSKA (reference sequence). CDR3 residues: CSAPPEMWGNIQYF. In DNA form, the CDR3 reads TGCAGTGCTCCCCCAGAGATGTGGGGAAACATTCAGTACTTC.

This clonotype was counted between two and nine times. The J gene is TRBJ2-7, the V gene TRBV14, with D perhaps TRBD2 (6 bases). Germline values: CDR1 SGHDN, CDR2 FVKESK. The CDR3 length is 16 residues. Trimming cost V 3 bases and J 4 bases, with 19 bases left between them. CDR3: CASSQALALHGYEQYF. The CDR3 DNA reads TGTGCCAGCAGCCAGGCGCTAGCGCTCCATGGGTACGAGCAGTACTTC.

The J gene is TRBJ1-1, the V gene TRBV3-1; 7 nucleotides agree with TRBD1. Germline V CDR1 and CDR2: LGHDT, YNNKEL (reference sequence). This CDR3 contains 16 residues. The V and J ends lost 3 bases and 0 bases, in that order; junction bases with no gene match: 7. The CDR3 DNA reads TGTGCCAGCAGCCAGGGACAGTACCCACTGAACACTGAAGCTTTCTTT. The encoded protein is CASSQGQYPLNTEAFF. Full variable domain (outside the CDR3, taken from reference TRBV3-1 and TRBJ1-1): DTAVSQTPKYLVTQMGNDKSIKCEQNLGHDTMYWYKQDSKKFLKIMFSYNNKELIINETVPNRFSPKSPDKAHLNLHINSLELGDSAVYFCASSQGQYPLNTEAFFGQGTRLTVV.

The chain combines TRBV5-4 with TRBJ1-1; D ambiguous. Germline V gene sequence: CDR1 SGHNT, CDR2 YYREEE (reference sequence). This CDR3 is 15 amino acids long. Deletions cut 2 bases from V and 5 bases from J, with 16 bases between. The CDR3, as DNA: TGTGCCAGCAGCTTCCCAGCAGAGGCGAGTACTGAAGCTTTCTTT. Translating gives CASSFPAEASTEAFF.

CDR3 amino acids: CASSISGAPGNTIYF. The CDR3 DNA is TGTGCCAGCAGCATATCAGGGGCGCCTGGAAACACCATATATTTT. V and J are TRBV7-3 and TRBJ1-3; D perhaps matches TRBD1 (6 bases). The CDR3 is made up of 15 amino acids. V was clipped by 5 bases and J by 2 bases, with 13 bases between them. CDR1 SGHTA and CDR2 FQGTGA come from the germline V gene.

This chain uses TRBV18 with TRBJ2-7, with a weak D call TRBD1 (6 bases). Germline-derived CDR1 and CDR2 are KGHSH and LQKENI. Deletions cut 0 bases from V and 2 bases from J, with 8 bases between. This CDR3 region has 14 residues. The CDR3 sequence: CASSPPGQTYEQYF. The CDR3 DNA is TGTGCCAGCTCACCACCGGGACAAACCTACGAGCAGTACTTC.

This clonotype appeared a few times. The chain's CDR3 is CASSLIPGAGETQYF. The CDR3 nucleotides read TGTGCCAGCAGTCTTATCCCAGGGGCCGGGGAGACCCAGTACTTC. The chain uses TRBV28 and TRBJ2-5, with a possible D match to TRBD1 (6 bases). Germline V gene data show CDR1 as MDHEN and CDR2 as SYDVKM. Trimming left V 5 bases short and J 5 bases short, with 18 bases between. This CDR3 has 15 amino acids.

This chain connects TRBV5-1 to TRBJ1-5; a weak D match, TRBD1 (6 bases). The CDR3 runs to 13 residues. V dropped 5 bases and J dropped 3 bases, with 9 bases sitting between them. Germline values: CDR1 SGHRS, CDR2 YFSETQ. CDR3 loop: CASRRDTNQPQHF. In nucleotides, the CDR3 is TGCGCCAGCAGGCGGGACACCAATCAGCCCCAGCATTTT.

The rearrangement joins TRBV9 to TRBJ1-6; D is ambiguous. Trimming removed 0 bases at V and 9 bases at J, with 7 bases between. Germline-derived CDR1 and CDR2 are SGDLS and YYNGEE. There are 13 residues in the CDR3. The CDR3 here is CASSVEPVSPLHF. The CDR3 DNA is TGTGCCAGCAGCGTAGAGCCTGTTTCACCCCTCCACTTT.